The present entry profiles one T cell receptor beta chain with its context. The data stem from a study of blood T cell repertoires in COVID-19. Clones were sequenced by immunoSEQ multiplex PCR, and TCRdb holds only the in-frame ones, with some missing. This table holds about 220,000 clones, 75% to 85% found once. There are 13 residues in the CDR3. Germline lookup yields CDR1 SQVTM and CDR2 ANQGSEA. Trimming stripped 5 bases from V and 1 base from J, with 11 bases between. The sample taken for sequencing was peripheral blood. The chain links TRBV29-1 to TRBJ1-1; D is unclear. This receptor was taken from a man aged 45-65 years with active or convalescent COVID-19. The CDR3 DNA is TGCAGCGTTCTCCCGGTCACGAACACTGAAGCTTTCTTT. This gives the protein CSVLPVTNTEAFF.